The rows below give T cell receptor beta chains drawn from one sample of a study of T-cell memory formation after mild COVID-19. TCRdb redid the calling of the 5' RACE reads with MiXCR, one entry per CDR3 protein. The table includes roughly 80,000 distinct CDR3 sequences, 11% to 15% detected once. Sequenced: PBMCs or a T cell subset sorted from them (not recorded which). The receptors come from an adult woman who had mild COVID-19 (a few samples of this study predate the infection). Cell type and time point are not known. Each CDR3 is given with its conserved first and last residue. A D gene is named only where the DNA matches it firmly. For some rows the clone size is stated as once, few or many, or as a class when expanded; others skip it.

D gene	V gene	J gene	clone size	CDR3 DNA	CDR3 protein
NA	TRBV9	TRBJ1-2	few	TGTGCCAGCCATGGGGGAGCTAACTATGGCTACACCTTC	CASHGGANYGYTF
NA	TRBV7-8	TRBJ2-1	many	TGTGCCAGCAGCTTGGGGGCTAATGAGCAGTTCTTC	CASSLGANEQFF
TRBD2	TRBV18	TRBJ2-1	few	TGTGCCAGCTCACCGGGGACTAGCGGGAGGGAGAGATACAATGAGCAGTTCTTC	CASSPGTSGRERYNEQFF
TRBD1	TRBV20-1	TRBJ2-7	few	TGCAGTGCTAGTGCCGGGACAGGGTTGGAGGAGCAGTACTTC	CSASAGTGLEEQYF
TRBD1	TRBV7-9	TRBJ2-7	few	TGTGCCAGCAGCTCCCCTGTGGACAGGTTCTACGAGCAGTACTTC	CASSSPVDRFYEQYF
TRBD2	TRBV5-6	TRBJ2-3	NA	TGTGCCAGCAGCTTGAGGACTAGCGGGAGGGTAGATACGCAGTATTTT	CASSLRTSGRVDTQYF
NA	TRBV5-1	TRBJ2-7	NA	TGCGCCAGCAGCTTTACCCCTGTCATTACCTACGAGCAGTACTTC	CASSFTPVITYEQYF
TRBD2	TRBV5-1	TRBJ2-1	NA	TGCGCCAGCAGCTCCGGGGAGGGTTCCTACAATGAGCAGTTCTTC	CASSSGEGSYNEQFF
NA	TRBV19	TRBJ2-7	NA	TGTGCCAGTAGTCCCGGTAGCGGAAACTACGAGCAGTACTTC	CASSPGSGNYEQYF
NA	TRBV4-1	TRBJ1-5	few	TGCGCCAGCAGCCTGCTTCTAAGAAGCAATCAGCCCCAGCATTTT	CASSLLLRSNQPQHF
NA	TRBV5-1	TRBJ1-1	few	TGCGCCAGCAGCGCAATCAATATGGGGGCAATGGGCACTGAAGCTTTCTTT	CASSAINMGAMGTEAFF
NA	TRBV27	TRBJ2-7	few	TGTGCCAGCAGTGAACGGGACACTGTTCTCTCCTACGAGCAGTACTTC	CASSERDTVLSYEQYF
TRBD2	TRBV4-2	TRBJ2-1	NA	TGTGCCAGCAGGCCGACTAGCGGGGACTACAATGAGCAGTTCTTC	CASRPTSGDYNEQFF
TRBD1	TRBV11-2	TRBJ1-1	NA	TGTGCCAGCAGCTCGGATGAGGGGGCGTATGGTGAAGCTTTCTTT	CASSSDEGAYGEAFF
TRBD2	TRBV12-3/TRBV12-4	TRBJ2-3	NA	TGTGCCAGCAGTTTGACTAGCGGGGGGACTGAAAGCACAGATACGCAGTATTTT	CASSLTSGGTESTDTQYF
NA	TRBV6-2/TRBV6-3	TRBJ2-2	NA	TGTGCCAGCAGGCTCCGGGACCTAAGCACCGGGGAGCTGTTTTTT	CASRLRDLSTGELFF
NA	TRBV7-9	TRBJ2-2	many	TGTGCCAGCAGCTTAGACCCGAATACCAACACCGGGGAGCTGTTTTTT	CASSLDPNTNTGELFF
NA	TRBV20-1	TRBJ1-2	few	TGCAGTGCTAGAGATGGGCCAGGGGATGGCTACACCTTC	CSARDGPGDGYTF
NA	TRBV7-9	TRBJ1-2	NA	TGTGCCAGCAGCTGGACAGCCGACTTAGCCTATGGCTACACCTTC	CASSWTADLAYGYTF
TRBD2	TRBV4-1	TRBJ2-1	few	TGCGCCAGCAGCCGGGAGGTAGCGGGGGGGCCGATTGAGCAGTTCTTC	CASSREVAGGPIEQFF
NA	TRBV27	TRBJ1-1	NA	TGTGCCAGCAGTTTTTCAGGGGCCACTGAAGCTTTCTTT	CASSFSGATEAFF
NA	TRBV7-9	TRBJ2-3	NA	TGTGCCAGCAGCCCACATACAGGGATAAGCACAGATACGCAGTATTTT	CASSPHTGISTDTQYF
TRBD2	TRBV29-1	TRBJ2-5	NA	TGCAGCGGAAGAATAGCGGGACTCCAGTACTTC	CSGRIAGLQYF
NA	TRBV14	TRBJ2-1	NA	TGTGCCAGCAGCCAAGCGATCGGTGAGCAGTTCTTC	CASSQAIGEQFF
NA	TRBV6-2/TRBV6-3	TRBJ1-5	few	TGTGCCAGCAGGTCCGAGGACAGCCGGATCAGCACCCAGCATTTT	CASRSEDSRISTQHF
TRBD2	TRBV7-8	TRBJ2-5	NA	TGTGCCAGCAGCTCAGGGACTAGCGGGGAACAAGAGACCCAGTACTTC	CASSSGTSGEQETQYF
NA	TRBV9	TRBJ2-1	few	TGTGCCAGCAGCCCGGCGAATGAGCAGTTCTTC	CASSPANEQFF
NA	TRBV5-1	TRBJ1-1	few	TGCGCCAGAAGCAGGGATGGTTGGTGGACTGAAGCTTTCTTT	CARSRDGWWTEAFF
NA	TRBV5-1	TRBJ1-1	few	TGCGCCAGCAGCTGGGGGACTGGCCCCGGGATGAACACTGAAGCTTTCTTT	CASSWGTGPGMNTEAFF
TRBD2	TRBV19	TRBJ2-3	NA	TGTGCCAGTAGTCGTCCGGGACTAGCGGGAGGCGGAGATACGCAGTATTTT	CASSRPGLAGGGDTQYF
TRBD2	TRBV7-9	TRBJ2-7	many	TGTGCCAGCAGCTTCCCTAGCGGGACCTACGAGCAGTACTTC	CASSFPSGTYEQYF
NA	TRBV4-1	TRBJ2-7	NA	TGCGCCAGCAGTACAGGGCACGAGTCCTACGAGCAGTACTTC	CASSTGHESYEQYF
NA	TRBV28	TRBJ2-7	NA	TGTGCCAGCAGCTCGGGGAGCCGCTACGAGCAGTACTTC	CASSSGSRYEQYF
TRBD2	TRBV7-9	TRBJ2-1	NA	TGTGCCAGCAGCTTAGCGGAGGGGACTAGCGGGGGCCATGAGCAGTTCTTC	CASSLAEGTSGGHEQFF
NA	TRBV29-1	TRBJ2-1	NA	TGCAGCGTTCCCGGGGAAGCGGGTTCTATCTATGAGCAGTTCTTC	CSVPGEAGSIYEQFF
TRBD2	TRBV7-6	TRBJ2-3	NA	TGTGCCAGCAGCTTAGAAGAACTAGCGGGCACAGATACGCAGTATTTT	CASSLEELAGTDTQYF
TRBD2	TRBV9	TRBJ2-7	NA	TGTGCCAGCAGCGTTGAGCCGGGACTAGCCTACGAGCAGTACTTC	CASSVEPGLAYEQYF
TRBD1	TRBV11-3	TRBJ2-2	NA	TGTGCCAGCAGCGCACGACAGGGGGCCGCCGGGGAGCTGTTTTTT	CASSARQGAAGELFF
TRBD2	TRBV4-2	TRBJ2-2	few	TGTGCCAGCAGCCAAGAGGGGGGGACTGTGATGACCGGGGAGCTGTTTTTT	CASSQEGGTVMTGELFF
NA	TRBV20-1	TRBJ2-1	few	TGCAGTGCTAGATCTGGGGTCTCCTACAATGAGCAGTTCTTC	CSARSGVSYNEQFF
NA	TRBV2	TRBJ2-7	NA	TGTGCCAGCAGTGAGCTCTATGTCAGGGCTGGATCCTACGAGCAGTACTTC	CASSELYVRAGSYEQYF
NA	TRBV11-3	TRBJ2-5	NA	TGTGCCAGCAGCTTACCCCGGGACGGGCAAGAGACCCAGTACTTC	CASSLPRDGQETQYF